A selection of T cell receptor beta chains follows, all from one sample in a study of cytomegalovirus exposure and HLA in healthy donors. The repertoire was sequenced with immunoSEQ multiplex PCR; TCRdb's copy has only in-frame clones and lacks some. The top ten clones hold about 1.6% of a sample with about 140,000 clones, more than 60% of them seen once. The sequencing input was PBMCs. These receptor sequences come from a female donor in good health and CMV-seronegative. Each CDR3 is given with its conserved first and last residue. The D gene is left open where the match is weak. The size of a clone is reported for some rows only, either as once, few or many, or as a class for expanded clones.

CDR3nt: TGTGCCAGCAGCACGGGGACTAGCGGTAGCTCCTACAATGAGCAGTTCTTC
CDR3aa: CASSTGTSGSSYNEQFF
d_gene: TRBD2
j_gene: TRBJ2-1
abundance: NA
v_gene: TRBV7-8

CDR3nt: TGTGCCAGCAGTACCCCGGACAGGCCAGTTGGGTACTTC
CDR3aa: CASSTPDRPVGYF
d_gene: TRBD1
j_gene: TRBJ2-7
abundance: NA
v_gene: TRBV28

CDR3nt: TGTGCCAGCAGCCTAGCAGGGTTTCCAGATACGCAGTATTTT
CDR3aa: CASSLAGFPDTQYF
d_gene: NA
j_gene: TRBJ2-3
abundance: NA
v_gene: TRBV11-3

CDR3nt: TGCGCCAGCAGCACGAGAACTAGCGCTTCCTACAATGAGCAGTTCTTC
CDR3aa: CASSTRTSASYNEQFF
d_gene: TRBD2
j_gene: TRBJ2-1
abundance: NA
v_gene: TRBV10-1

CDR3nt: TGTGCCAGCAGCGGGGGACAGGGCCACATCGGGCAGTACTTC
CDR3aa: CASSGGQGHIGQYF
d_gene: TRBD1
j_gene: TRBJ2-7
abundance: NA
v_gene: TRBV9

CDR3nt: TGTGCCAGCAGTTTTTCGGCAGACAGGGACTATGGCTACACCTTC
CDR3aa: CASSFSADRDYGYTF
d_gene: TRBD1
j_gene: TRBJ1-2
abundance: NA
v_gene: TRBV27

CDR3nt: TGCGCCAGCAGCCAGAAATTTTCCTCCTCCTACTACGAGCAGTACTTC
CDR3aa: CASSQKFSSSYYEQYF
d_gene: NA
j_gene: TRBJ2-7
abundance: NA
v_gene: TRBV4-1

CDR3nt: TGTGCCAGCAGTGAACAGGGCTCGGCCAAAAACATTCAGTACTTC
CDR3aa: CASSEQGSAKNIQYF
d_gene: NA
j_gene: TRBJ2-4
abundance: NA
v_gene: TRBV25-1

CDR3nt: TGTGCCAGCAGTGAATGGCAGGGGGGAGGTCAAGAGACCCAGTACTTC
CDR3aa: CASSEWQGGGQETQYF
d_gene: NA
j_gene: TRBJ2-5
abundance: NA
v_gene: TRBV25-1

CDR3nt: TGTGCCATCAGCGACCCAGGGGGCAACACTGAAGCTTTCTTT
CDR3aa: CAISDPGGNTEAFF
d_gene: TRBD1
j_gene: TRBJ1-1
abundance: NA
v_gene: TRBV10-3

CDR3nt: TGTGCCAGCAGCCAAGCCCGCAGGGCTGGGGCCAACGTCCTGACTTTC
CDR3aa: CASSQARRAGANVLTF
d_gene: NA
j_gene: TRBJ2-6
abundance: NA
v_gene: TRBV4-2

CDR3nt: TGTGCCAGCAGCCCCGGGTCCCGCGAGGATGAGCAGTTCTTC
CDR3aa: CASSPGSREDEQFF
d_gene: NA
j_gene: TRBJ2-1
abundance: NA
v_gene: TRBV13

CDR3nt: TGTGCCAGTAGGTACCGAGGCAGGGGATATGAGGCTAATGAAAAACTGTTTTTT
CDR3aa: CASRYRGRGYEANEKLFF
d_gene: NA
j_gene: TRBJ1-4
abundance: NA
v_gene: TRBV19

CDR3nt: TGTGCCAGCACCCCGTTGGGGGGGGTCAACACCGGGGAGCTGTTTTTT
CDR3aa: CASTPLGGVNTGELFF
d_gene: TRBD2
j_gene: TRBJ2-2
abundance: NA
v_gene: TRBV11-2

CDR3nt: TGTGCCAGCAGCTTTAGGGCAGGGCAGGTTAGCTCCTACGAGCAGTACTTC
CDR3aa: CASSFRAGQVSSYEQYF
d_gene: NA
j_gene: TRBJ2-7
abundance: NA
v_gene: TRBV7-9

CDR3nt: TGTGCCAGCAGCTGGGGCACAGGGTTGGGCACTGAAGCTTTCTTT
CDR3aa: CASSWGTGLGTEAFF
d_gene: NA
j_gene: TRBJ1-1
abundance: NA
v_gene: TRBV11-1

CDR3nt: TGTGCCAGCAGTAAAACGGGCAGGACATCGGGGGACACCATATATTTT
CDR3aa: CASSKTGRTSGDTIYF
d_gene: NA
j_gene: TRBJ1-3
abundance: NA
v_gene: TRBV28

CDR3nt: TGTGCCAGCTCACCAGGAGGGACTAGCGGTTACGAGCAGTACTTC
CDR3aa: CASSPGGTSGYEQYF
d_gene: TRBD2
j_gene: TRBJ2-7
abundance: NA
v_gene: TRBV18

CDR3nt: TGTGCCAGCAGTTACGGTGAACATGGCACTGAAGCTTTCTTT
CDR3aa: CASSYGEHGTEAFF
d_gene: NA
j_gene: TRBJ1-1
abundance: NA
v_gene: TRBV6-6

CDR3nt: TGTGCCAGCAGCCTAGGACAGGTGGCCGGGGAGCTGTTTTTT
CDR3aa: CASSLGQVAGELFF
d_gene: TRBD1
j_gene: TRBJ2-2
abundance: NA
v_gene: TRBV11-3

CDR3nt: TGCGCCAGCAGCTTGGAGCCAGGCATGGACTACGAGCAGTACTTC
CDR3aa: CASSLEPGMDYEQYF
d_gene: NA
j_gene: TRBJ2-7
abundance: NA
v_gene: TRBV5-1

CDR3nt: TGTGCCAGCAGCTTGACCGACTCTGGAAACACCCTATATTTT
CDR3aa: CASSLTDSGNTLYF
d_gene: NA
j_gene: TRBJ1-3
abundance: NA
v_gene: TRBV5-4

CDR3nt: TGTGCCAGCAGTGTTGGGCCGAACTCCTACGAGCAGTACTTC
CDR3aa: CASSVGPNSYEQYF
d_gene: NA
j_gene: TRBJ2-7
abundance: NA
v_gene: TRBV2

CDR3nt: TGTGCCAGCCGACAGGGAAGTCTAAACGAGCAGTACTTC
CDR3aa: CASRQGSLNEQYF
d_gene: TRBD1
j_gene: TRBJ2-7
abundance: NA
v_gene: TRBV27

CDR3nt: TGTGCCAGTCTGAAGGAGAACAATCAGCCCCAGCATTTT
CDR3aa: CASLKENNQPQHF
d_gene: NA
j_gene: TRBJ1-5
abundance: NA
v_gene: TRBV19

CDR3nt: TGTGCCAGCAGTTTGGTAGCGGCTCTCACAGATACGCAGTATTTT
CDR3aa: CASSLVAALTDTQYF
d_gene: NA
j_gene: TRBJ2-3
abundance: NA
v_gene: TRBV27

CDR3nt: TGTGCCAGCAGCTCCCGTGAGGAGGCGGGCCAGCCCCAGCATTTT
CDR3aa: CASSSREEAGQPQHF
d_gene: NA
j_gene: TRBJ1-5
abundance: once
v_gene: TRBV13

CDR3nt: TGTGCCAGCAGCGCGACAGGGGCCGGCAATCAGCCCCAGCATTTT
CDR3aa: CASSATGAGNQPQHF
d_gene: TRBD1
j_gene: TRBJ1-5
abundance: NA
v_gene: TRBV9

CDR3nt: TGTGCCAGCCAATCCGGACTAGCGGGGATCGAGGAGCAGTACTTC
CDR3aa: CASQSGLAGIEEQYF
d_gene: TRBD2
j_gene: TRBJ2-7
abundance: NA
v_gene: TRBV2

CDR3nt: TGTGCCAGCAGCTTGAGGGCGGGTGTCGGCGGCTACACCTTC
CDR3aa: CASSLRAGVGGYTF
d_gene: NA
j_gene: TRBJ1-2
abundance: NA
v_gene: TRBV5-6

CDR3nt: TGTGCCAGACACCGGGACTCCGGTTCTACCTATGGCTACACCTTC
CDR3aa: CARHRDSGSTYGYTF
d_gene: NA
j_gene: TRBJ1-2
abundance: NA
v_gene: TRBV21-1

CDR3nt: TGTGCCAGCAGGTGGGGCGGGGCGCAAAGAGGTGGGGAGCTGTTTTTT
CDR3aa: CASRWGGAQRGGELFF
d_gene: NA
j_gene: TRBJ2-2
abundance: NA
v_gene: TRBV28

CDR3nt: TGCGCCAACAAGACAGCCTACGAGCAGTACTTC
CDR3aa: CANKTAYEQYF
d_gene: NA
j_gene: TRBJ2-7
abundance: NA
v_gene: TRBV5-1

CDR3nt: TGTGCCAGCAGTGTCGACTCCCATGGCTACGAGCAGTACTTC
CDR3aa: CASSVDSHGYEQYF
d_gene: NA
j_gene: TRBJ2-7
abundance: NA
v_gene: TRBV27

CDR3nt: TGTGCCAGCAGCTTAGGTGGGAGCGCCGGGGAGCTGTTTTTT
CDR3aa: CASSLGGSAGELFF
d_gene: NA
j_gene: TRBJ2-2
abundance: NA
v_gene: TRBV7-3

CDR3nt: TGTGCCAGCAGTACGACACCGGGACTACAGTTGCCTCTCAATGAGCAGTTCTTC
CDR3aa: CASSTTPGLQLPLNEQFF
d_gene: TRBD2
j_gene: TRBJ2-1
abundance: once
v_gene: TRBV27

CDR3nt: TGTGCCAGCAGCTCAGGGAATGGCTACACCTTC
CDR3aa: CASSSGNGYTF
d_gene: NA
j_gene: TRBJ1-2
abundance: few
v_gene: TRBV7-3

CDR3nt: TGTGCCAGCAGCCCGCAGACACGATCCTATGGCTACACCTTC
CDR3aa: CASSPQTRSYGYTF
d_gene: NA
j_gene: TRBJ1-2
abundance: few
v_gene: TRBV5-6

CDR3nt: TGTGCCAGCAGCTTACCCCCCGCCCTAAATCAGCCCCAGCATTTT
CDR3aa: CASSLPPALNQPQHF
d_gene: NA
j_gene: TRBJ1-5
abundance: NA
v_gene: TRBV7-3

CDR3nt: TGCGCCAGCAGTCCGGACAGTAACTATGGCTACACCTTC
CDR3aa: CASSPDSNYGYTF
d_gene: NA
j_gene: TRBJ1-2
abundance: NA
v_gene: TRBV10-2

CDR3nt: TGTGCCAGCAGGTGGACAGGGGATCATGAAGCTTTCTTT
CDR3aa: CASRWTGDHEAFF
d_gene: TRBD1
j_gene: TRBJ1-1
abundance: NA
v_gene: TRBV11-2

CDR3nt: TGTGCCAGCAGTGGCCAACAGGGGAACACTGAAGCTTTCTTT
CDR3aa: CASSGQQGNTEAFF
d_gene: NA
j_gene: TRBJ1-1
abundance: NA
v_gene: TRBV25-1